This T cell receptor beta chain stems from a study of spatial heterogeneity in lung cancer. Study background: In raw reads, more than 8.5 appearances on average were recorded for each unique TCR and UMI combination.

The presence of a unique molecular identifier marked each TCR cDNA molecule. TCRdb analysed the 5' RACE reads with MiXCR anew, one entry per CDR3 protein. The table lists approximately 40,000 distinct CDR3 sequences, around 7.5% of them singletons. Germline V lookup: CDR1 SGHVS, CDR2 FNYEAQ. CDR3 length: 17 amino acids. Germline trimming cut 5 bases from V and 0 bases from J; bases unmatched to any gene: 6. This clonotype was seen a few times. Time point noted: sample taken at primary tumor resection. Whole RNA from tumor, nontumor lung or frozen PBMC was sequenced unsorted. The clonotype originates from a male donor with early-stage non-small cell lung cancer. The chain couples TRBV7-6 to TRBJ2-3, with 12 bases lining up with TRBD2. The material sequenced was PBMCs, taken at surgery. The CDR3 here is CASSPLAGGTSTDTQYF. The CDR3 region has the DNA TGTGCCAGCAGCCCACTAGCGGGGGGAACTAGCACAGATACGCAGTATTTT.